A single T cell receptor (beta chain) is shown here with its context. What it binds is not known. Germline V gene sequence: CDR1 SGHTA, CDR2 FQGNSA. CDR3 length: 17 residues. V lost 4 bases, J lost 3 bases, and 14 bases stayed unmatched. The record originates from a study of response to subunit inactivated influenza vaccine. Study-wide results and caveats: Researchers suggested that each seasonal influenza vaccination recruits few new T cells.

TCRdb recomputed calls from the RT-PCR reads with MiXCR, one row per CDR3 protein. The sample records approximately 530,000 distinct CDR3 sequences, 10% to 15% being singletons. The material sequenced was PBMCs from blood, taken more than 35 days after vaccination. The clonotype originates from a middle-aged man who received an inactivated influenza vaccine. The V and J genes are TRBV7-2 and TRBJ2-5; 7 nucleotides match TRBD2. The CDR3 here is CASSSPGRGGKKETQYF. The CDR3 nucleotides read TGTGCCAGCAGCTCCCCCGGACGCGGGGGAAAAAAAGAGACCCAGTACTTC.